This paragraph covers one T cell receptor (beta chain) sequence. Its antigen is as yet unknown. Only in-frame clones appear in the TCRdb table, and some are missing; sequencing was by immunoSEQ multiplex PCR. The table records approximately 80,000 clones, about 89% of them present only once. These data come from a study of graft-versus-host responses after intestinal transplantation. Sequences were derived from unstimulated CD4+ T cells sorted from spleen or lymph node cells, sampled before intestinal transplant. The TCR sequence derives from a human donor who received an intestinal transplant.

CDR3 sequence (DNA): TGTGCCAGTAGCGAAGACAGGGCCCAGCCCCAGCATTTT. Encoded protein: CASSEDRAQPQHF. The chain couples TRBV19 to TRBJ1-5; 7 nucleotides align to TRBD1. The V gene's germline CDR1 is LNHDA and CDR2 SQIVND (reference sequence). The CDR3 runs 13 residues. The trim removed 6 bases at V and 7 bases at J, leaving 6 bases unmatched. The variable domain in full, completed from reference TRBV19 and TRBJ1-5, reads DGGITQSPKYLFRKEGQNVTLSCEQNLNHDAMYWYRQDPGQGLRLIYYSQIVNDFQKGDIAEGYSVSREKKESFPLTVTSAQKNPTAFYLCASSEDRAQPQHFGDGTRLSIL.